This TCR beta chain derives from a study of T cells in Graves' hyperthyroidism and ophthalmopathy. This clonotype was counted between two and nine times. With duration under 3 months, ophthalmopathy was active: Clinical Activity Score at least 3, NOSPECS at least 4. The V gene's germline CDR1 is DFQATT and CDR2 SNEGSKA (reference sequence). The CDR3 has 16 amino acids. Trimming removed 0 bases from V and 0 bases from J; junction bases left unmatched: 3. Authors of the study amplified TCR beta CDR3 regions from RNA transcripts. TCR CDR3 regions were first amplified by RT-PCR with HTBI primers. TCRdb independently ran MiXCR on the multiplex PCR reads; one entry per CDR3 protein. The table has roughly 640,000 distinct CDR3 sequences, approximately 15% seen once.

The sample taken for sequencing was blood. The rearrangement links TRBV20-1 to TRBJ2-3, with 10 bases lining up with TRBD2. The origin of this receptor is a woman in her thirties or forties with Graves' ophthalmopathy. As DNA, the CDR3 is TGCAGTGCTAGAGATAGCGGGGGGATCAGCACAGATACGCAGTATTTT. Amino acid sequence: CSARDSGGISTDTQYF.